This T cell receptor (beta chain) came from a study of shared clonotypes between healthy human individuals. Turning to this clone: Its antigen is undetermined.

There were no recent acute infections or vaccinations among the donors, who were healthy HIV-negative adults. Some 90 million PBMCs served as the genomic DNA source for unsorted samples. Findings and limits, study-wide: Clonotype sharing levels among donors were expected to vary with sequencing depth.

The germline V gene has CDR1 SGHTA and CDR2 FQGTGA. The CDR3 contains 14 residues. V trimming: 2 bases; J trimming: 10 bases; junction bases outside the gene matches: 6. Several immunoSEQ plates received, in even portions, the genomic DNA of each subset. The method was immunoSEQ multiplex PCR; TCRdb's version includes in-frame clones alone and lacks a portion of them. The profile shows about 480,000 clones, more than 65% of them singletons. Sequences were obtained from PBMCs. The origin of this receptor is a middle-aged woman in good health. Some clones in this sample may be carry-over from other donors' samples. The chain couples TRBV7-3 to TRBJ2-1; 9 bases align to TRBD2. As DNA, the CDR3 is TGTGCCAGCAGCTTAGGGACTAGCTCAGGGGAGCAGTTCTTC. Amino acids: CASSLGTSSGEQFF.